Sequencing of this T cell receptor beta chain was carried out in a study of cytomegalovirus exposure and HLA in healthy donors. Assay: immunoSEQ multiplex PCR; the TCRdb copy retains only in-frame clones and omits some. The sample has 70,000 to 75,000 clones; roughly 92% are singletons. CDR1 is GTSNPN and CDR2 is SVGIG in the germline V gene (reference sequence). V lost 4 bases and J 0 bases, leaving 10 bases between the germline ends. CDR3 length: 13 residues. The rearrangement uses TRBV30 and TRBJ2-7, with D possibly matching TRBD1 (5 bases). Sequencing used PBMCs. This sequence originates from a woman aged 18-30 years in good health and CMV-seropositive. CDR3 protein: CAWNPGNSYEQYF. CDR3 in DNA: TGTGCCTGGAATCCAGGGAACTCCTACGAGCAGTACTTC.